One sample yielded the 23 T cell receptor beta chains listed below, sequenced in a study of OX40 agonist ivuxolimab in advanced cancers. Sequencing was performed with immunoSEQ multiplex PCR; in TCRdb, only in-frame clones are kept and a portion is missing. The sample records around 88,000 clones, approximately 90% being singletons. The specimen was CD4+ or CD8+ T cells sorted from blood, collected in a trial of the OX40 agonist ivuxolimab. These receptor sequences come from an adult with an advanced solid tumor such as melanoma, head and neck, liver or kidney cancer.

Here the CDR3 DNA reads TGTGCCAGCAGCGCAGAGAGCGGACTAGTTATAAATACGCAGTATTTT. This encodes CASSAESGLVINTQYF. This chain joins TRBV7-2 and TRBJ2-3; 7 nucleotides match TRBD2. This CDR3 spans 16 amino acids. V trimming: 5 bases; J trimming: 7 bases; junction bases outside the gene matches: 15. Germline CDR1 reads SGHTA; CDR2 reads FQGNSA.

The chain uses TRBV7-3 and TRBJ2-5; 11 nucleotides line up with TRBD2. This CDR3 comprises 15 residues. V shed 5 bases, J shed 2 bases, and the junction held 4 bases outside the gene matches. The V gene's germline CDR1 is SGHTA and CDR2 FQGTGA. The CDR3 region is CASSPTSGTQETQYF. The CDR3 nucleotides are TGTGCCAGCAGCCCGACTAGCGGGACGCAAGAGACCCAGTACTTC.

The chain carries TRBV7-9 and TRBJ2-7; D unclear. The germline V and J ends were trimmed by 2 bases and 7 bases, with 6 bases remaining between them. The germline V gene has CDR1 SEHNR and CDR2 FQNEAQ (reference sequence). The CDR3 covers 11 residues. The DNA of the CDR3 is TGTGCCAGCAGCTTATTCGGGGAGCAGTACTTC. Encoded protein: CASSLFGEQYF.

The chain is built from TRBV6-5 and TRBJ2-5; D not certain. The germline V and J ends were trimmed by 5 bases and 4 bases, with 17 bases remaining between them. The CDR3 extends over 15 amino acids. CDR1 and CDR2 from the germline V gene are MNHEY and SVGAGI. CDR3: CASSREETWAETQYF. CDR3 nucleotide sequence: TGTGCCAGCAGTAGGGAAGAAACCTGGGCAGAGACCCAGTACTTC.

This chain links TRBV6-1 with TRBJ2-7, with D unresolved. There are 14 residues in the CDR3. Germline V gives CDR1 MNHNS, CDR2 SASEGT. The V and J ends lost 0 bases and 6 bases respectively, with 12 bases between them. CDR3 DNA sequence: TGTGCCAGCAGTGAAGCGGGCTCTTCGAGCGAGCAGTACTTC. This translates into CASSEAGSSSEQYF.

The chain uses TRBV27 and TRBJ2-5; D might be TRBD1 (5 bases). The DNA end favors TRBJ2-7, so the J call may be wrong. This CDR3 spans 13 amino acids. The germline V gene encodes CDR1 MNHEY and CDR2 SMNVEV (reference sequence). Written as DNA, the CDR3 is TGTGCCAGCAGTTGGGGCCTGAACTACGAGCAGTACTTC. Protein sequence: CASSWGLNYEQYF.

The genes are TRBV5-8 and TRBJ1-1, with unresolved D. CDR1 and CDR2 (germline): SGHTS, YDEGEE. There are 16 residues in the CDR3. Trimming removed 3 bases at V and 0 bases at J, with 15 bases between. The CDR3 sequence is CASSSGFGRMNTEAFF. CDR3 nucleotides: TGTGCCAGCAGCTCGGGTTTTGGGCGGATGAACACTGAAGCTTTCTTT.

The chain recombines TRBV6-5 with TRBJ2-5; the D gene is possibly TRBD2 (6 bases). Trimming took off 2 bases at V and 5 bases at J, with 9 bases between the two ends. The CDR3 sequence is 13 residues long. The V gene's germline CDR1 is MNHEY and CDR2 SVGAGI. In DNA form, the CDR3 reads TGTGCCAGCAGTTACAATCTAGCGGAGACCCAGTACTTC. Protein sequence: CASSYNLAETQYF.

J is TRBJ2-7 and V is TRBV2; the match to TRBD1 covers 12 bases. The CDR3 loop spans 16 amino acids. The J segment lost 1 base and the V segment lost 4 bases, leaving 5 bases of the junction unmatched. Germline CDR1 and CDR2: SNHLY and FYNNEI. In nucleotides, the CDR3 is TGTGCCAGCAGTGGTATGGGACAGGGGGCTTCCTACGAGCAGTACTTC. This gives the protein CASSGMGQGASYEQYF.

The chain is built from TRBV11-3 and TRBJ2-7; a weak D match, TRBD2 (6 bases). Trimming left V 5 bases short and J 4 bases short, with 15 bases between. The CDR3 totals 14 residues. Germline CDR1 is SGHNT and CDR2 is YENEEA. CDR3 loop: CASSPTTGGYEQYF. The CDR3 nucleotides read TGTGCCAGCAGCCCGACGACCGGGGGTTACGAGCAGTACTTC.

This chain links TRBV7-3 with TRBJ2-7, with D perhaps given as TRBD1 or TRBD2 (5 bases each). The CDR3 has 14 amino acids. V lost 5 bases and J lost 7, with 18 bases in between. CDR1 SGHTA and CDR2 FQGTGA come from the germline V gene. The CDR3 region is CASSLTTWGGEQYF. The CDR3, as DNA: TGTGCCAGCAGCCTCACAACCTGGGGCGGGGAGCAGTACTTC.

J is TRBJ1-2 and V is TRBV11-3, with 9 bases fitting TRBD1. Germline CDR1 and CDR2: SGHNT and YENEEA. The CDR3 totals 14 residues. J lost 4 bases, V lost 1 base, and 1 base had no gene match. CDR3 sequence: CASSLGQGGYGYTF. The CDR3 nucleotides are TGTGCCAGCAGCTTAGGACAGGGGGGCTATGGCTACACCTTC.

In nucleotides, the CDR3 is TGTGCCAGCAGAAGCCCCGGGGCCTCCTACGAGCAGTACTTC. Encoded protein: CASRSPGASYEQYF. The V gene is TRBV6-6, the J gene TRBJ2-7, with D perhaps TRBD1 or TRBD2 (5 bases each). Germline V gene data show CDR1 as MNHNY and CDR2 as SVGAGI (reference sequence). There are 14 residues in the CDR3. Trimming took 6 bases from V and 0 from J, leaving 12 bases between them.

This clone was picked up one time. The V call is TRBV4-1, the J call TRBJ2-5; D is ambiguous. Deletions cut 3 bases from V and 5 bases from J, with 10 bases between. The CDR3 totals 13 residues. CDR1 MGHRA and CDR2 YSYEKL come from the germline V gene. The CDR3: CASSQPPVETQYF. CDR3 DNA sequence: TGCGCCAGCAGCCAGCCGCCGGTTGAGACCCAGTACTTC.

J is TRBJ1-6 and V is TRBV7-2; the match to TRBD1 covers 10 bases. This CDR3 region has 15 residues. The trim removed 3 bases at V and 7 bases at J, leaving 3 bases unmatched. CDR1 and CDR2 (germline): SGHTA, FQGNSA. CDR3 sequence: CASSFLGQGNSPLHF. CDR3 nucleotides: TGTGCCAGCAGCTTCCTGGGACAGGGGAATTCACCCCTCCACTTT.

V is TRBV4-1 and J is TRBJ1-5; TRBD1 matches at 7 bases. The germline V gene encodes CDR1 MGHRA and CDR2 YSYEKL. This CDR3 region has 15 residues. V shed 5 bases, J shed 3 bases, and the junction held 7 bases outside the gene matches. Here the CDR3 reads CASSSTGEDNQPQHF. DNA for the CDR3: TGCGCCAGCAGCTCTACAGGGGAAGACAATCAGCCCCAGCATTTT.

The J gene is TRBJ1-1, the V gene TRBV9; a weak D match, TRBD1 (5 bases). The CDR3 has 15 residues. Germline loops: CDR1 SGDLS, CDR2 YYNGEE. Trimming took 3 bases from V and 2 from J, leaving 14 bases between them. CDR3 nucleotides: TGTGCCAGCAGCGCAACAGGTCAACCAAACACTGAAGCTTTCTTT. It is translated as CASSATGQPNTEAFF.

The chain joins TRBV10-3 to TRBJ1-2; perhaps TRBD1 as D (5 bases). Trimming left V 4 bases short and J 4 bases short, with 10 bases between. Germline V gene lookup returns CDR1 ENHRY and CDR2 SYGVKD. The CDR3 spans 13 residues. The CDR3 region is CAISVQGSYGYTF. In DNA form, the CDR3 reads TGTGCCATCAGTGTGCAGGGTAGCTATGGCTACACCTTC.

The J gene is TRBJ1-4, the V gene TRBV19; D is unclear. From germline, CDR1 is LNHDA and CDR2 SQIVND (reference sequence). The CDR3 is 14 residues long. V was trimmed by 7 bases and J by 7 bases, leaving 16 bases between them. The CDR3 is CASTTPEAAEKLFF. CDR3 in DNA: TGTGCCAGTACGACGCCCGAGGCCGCTGAAAAACTGTTTTTT.

The rearrangement uses TRBV6-1 and TRBJ2-7; perhaps D is TRBD1 or TRBD2 (5 bases each). The germline V and J ends were trimmed by 6 bases and 1 base, with 13 bases remaining between them. This CDR3 comprises 14 residues. Germline V gene sequence: CDR1 MNHNS, CDR2 SASEGT. CDR3 protein: CASRGIGASYEQYF. The CDR3 DNA reads TGTGCCAGCAGGGGGATCGGGGCTTCCTACGAGCAGTACTTC.

This clone has just a few counts. This chain joins TRBV27 and TRBJ1-2; 8 positions match TRBD1. The CDR3 runs to 13 residues. With V trimmed by 5 bases and J by 8 bases, 7 bases remained unmatched. Germline lookup yields CDR1 MNHEY and CDR2 SMNVEV (reference sequence). The CDR3 loop is CASSPRGLGGYTF. The DNA of the CDR3 is TGTGCCAGCAGTCCCAGGGGGCTAGGGGGCTACACCTTC.

The chain links TRBV5-1 to TRBJ2-1, with TRBD1 matching over 8 bases. V lost 3 bases to trimming and J lost 9 bases; unmatched junction nucleotides: 8. The germline V gene has CDR1 SGHRS and CDR2 YFSETQ. The CDR3 contains 14 residues. The CDR3 nucleotides read TGCGCCAGCAGCTCGGGACAGGTGTTAGGTGAGCAGTTCTTC. Its protein product is CASSSGQVLGEQFF.

The chain employs TRBV10-3 and TRBJ2-7; D call uncertain. This CDR3 spans 13 amino acids. Trimming took 5 bases from V and 3 from J, leaving 11 bases between them. Germline loops: CDR1 ENHRY, CDR2 SYGVKD. CDR3 DNA sequence: TGTGCCATCAGTTCCCTGGCCAACTACGAGCAGTACTTC. Protein product: CAISSLANYEQYF.